This T cell receptor (beta chain) appears in the sequencing data of a study of T-cell memory formation after mild COVID-19. Germline V gene data show CDR1 as SGHRS and CDR2 as YFSETQ. V shed 4 bases and J shed 1 base, with 9 bases lying between them. The CDR3 is 13 residues long. This clonotype was seen ten or more times. Via MiXCR, TCRdb re-called the 5' RACE reads, giving one row per CDR3 protein. The repertoire has 500,000 to 550,000 distinct CDR3 sequences, 20% of them found once; the top ten carry about 12%. Sequencing was performed on PBMCs or a T cell subset sorted from them (not recorded which). The clonotype originates from an adult woman who had mild COVID-19 (a few samples of this study predate the infection). Cell type and time point are not known. This chain joins TRBV5-1 and TRBJ2-7, with D unresolved. CDR3 protein: CASSALQSYEQYF. CDR3 coding DNA: TGCGCCAGCAGCGCACTTCAATCCTACGAGCAGTACTTC.